Listed here are 18 T cell receptor beta chains from one sample, sequenced in a study of lymphopenia after photon versus proton radiotherapy. Measured with immunoSEQ multiplex PCR; TCRdb has only the in-frame clones, and not every one. The sample yields over 40,000 clones, under 95% seen once. This specimen was peripheral blood, taken from a patient treated with photon-based radiotherapy. All receptors derive from a woman aged 40 to 50 with cholangiocarcinoma.

The V gene is TRBV18, the J gene TRBJ2-7, with 7 nucleotides matching TRBD1. V lost 3 bases and J lost 0; bases outside the gene matches: 5. Germline lookup yields CDR1 KGHSH and CDR2 LQKENI. The CDR3 contains 15 residues. The CDR3 sequence is CASSPGTASSYEQYF. The CDR3 bases are TGTGCCAGCTCACCCGGGACAGCAAGCTCCTACGAGCAGTACTTC. The whole variable domain, remainder taken from reference TRBV18 and TRBJ2-7, is NAGVMQNPRHLVRRRGQEARLRCSPMKGHSHVYWYRQLPEEGLKFMVYLQKENIIDESGMPKERFSAEFPKEGPSILRIQQVVRGDSAAYFCASSPGTASSYEQYFGPGTRLTVT.

The chain couples TRBV11-1 to TRBJ1-2; no reliable D call. The V end was cut by 2 bases, the J end by 8 bases, with 12 bases between. Germline CDR1 and CDR2: SGHAT and FQDESV (reference sequence). This CDR3 is built from 13 residues. The CDR3 loop reads CASSLRSGSGYTF. Here the CDR3 DNA reads TGTGCCAGCAGCTTAAGGTCCGGAAGCGGCTACACCTTC.

V and J are TRBV5-5 and TRBJ2-1, with D maybe TRBD2 (7 bases). The V and J ends lost 5 bases and 4 bases respectively, with 19 bases between them. The germline gives CDR1 SGHKS, CDR2 YYEKEE (reference sequence). This CDR3 contains 16 residues. Here the CDR3 reads CASSTIGGPFYNEQFF. CDR3 DNA sequence: TGTGCCAGCAGTACAATCGGGGGGCCCTTTTACAATGAGCAGTTCTTC.

This clone has only a few counts. The same CDR3 arises from other DNA sequences in this sample as well. This chain joins TRBV30 and TRBJ1-1; D may be TRBD1 (5 bases). V dropped 0 bases and J dropped 2 bases, with 7 bases sitting between them. CDR1 is GTSNPN, CDR2 SVGIG, per germline (reference sequence). This CDR3 has 13 amino acids. The CDR3 is CAWSVQGNTEAFF. The CDR3 DNA reads TGTGCCTGGAGTGTGCAGGGAAACACTGAAGCTTTCTTT.

The chain is built from TRBV4-2 and TRBJ2-1; possibly TRBD2 for D (5 bases). Germline assignment: CDR1 LGHNA and CDR2 YNFKEQ. The V gene lost 2 bases and the J gene lost 6 bases, with 11 bases spanning the gap. The CDR3 totals 14 residues. The CDR3 is CASSQTLASNEQFF. In nucleotides, the CDR3 is TGTGCCAGCAGCCAAACTCTAGCATCCAATGAGCAGTTCTTC.

The genes are TRBV18 and TRBJ2-1, with D hard to call. The germline CDR1 and CDR2 sequences are KGHSH and LQKENI. Trimming removed 6 bases at V and 4 bases at J, with 10 bases between. The CDR3 loop spans 13 amino acids. The DNA of the CDR3 is TGTGCCAGCTCCCCCGTATTATACAATGAGCAGTTCTTC. Its translation is CASSPVLYNEQFF.

V usage is TRBV2 and J usage is TRBJ2-6; D possibly corresponds to TRBD2 (7 bases). CDR3 size: 19 residues. The V and J ends lost 7 bases and 0 bases respectively, with 22 bases between them. CDR1 is SNHLY, CDR2 FYNNEI, per germline. CDR3 amino acids: CASMKRGAETISGANVLTF. In DNA form, the CDR3 reads TGTGCCAGCATGAAACGGGGGGCAGAAACCATCTCTGGGGCCAACGTCCTGACTTTC. Variable domain in full (rest from reference TRBV2 and TRBJ2-6): EPEVTQTPSHQVTQMGQEVILRCVPISNHLYFYWYRQILGQKVEFLVSFYNNEISEKSEIFDDQFSVERPDGSNFTLKIRSTKLEDSAMYFCASMKRGAETISGANVLTFGAGSRLTVL.

A note on this clone: Germline is not matched at one junction end, which may reflect a read error. The chain links TRBV6-5 to TRBJ2-3; D might be TRBD2 (6 bases). Per the germline V gene, CDR1 is MNHEY and CDR2 is SVGAGI. This CDR3 has 12 amino acids. The CDR3 coding sequence is TGCGCCAGCTCTGCGGGGACAGATACGCAGTATTTT. Protein sequence: CASSAGTDTQYF.

The chain employs TRBV28 and TRBJ2-5, with no clear D. V was pared by 3 bases and J by 1 base, with 12 bases between. The CDR3 contains 15 residues. Germline lookup yields CDR1 MDHEN and CDR2 SYDVKM. In nucleotides, the CDR3 is TGTGCCAGCAGTTTCTCGAGGACCCTCCAAGAGACCCAGTACTTC. As protein: CASSFSRTLQETQYF.

This clone was recorded a few times. This rearrangement joins TRBV11-1 to TRBJ2-5, with unresolved D. The CDR3 loop spans 18 amino acids. Germline-derived CDR1 and CDR2 are SGHAT and FQDESV (reference sequence). Between the trimmed V and J ends, which lost 2 bases and 3 bases, there was a span of 22 bases. As DNA, the CDR3 is TGTGCCAGCAGCTTAACTCGGCGTACCCCCAACTTAGAAGAGACCCAGTACTTC. Translation: CASSLTRRTPNLEETQYF.

The CDR3 region has the DNA TGCAGCGTCCGGGACCCCAGGACCCAGTACTTC. Translated: CSVRDPRTQYF. This sequence joins TRBV29-1 and TRBJ2-5; D is possibly TRBD1 or TRBD2 (5 bases each). This CDR3 comprises 11 residues. V lost 6 bases to trimming and J lost 7 bases, with 12 bases between them. The germline CDR1 and CDR2 sequences are SQVTM and ANQGSEA.

The chain is built from TRBV30 and TRBJ2-6, with 8 bases that match TRBD1. Trimming at V came to 3 bases and at J to 4 bases, leaving 5 bases not matched to a gene. CDR1 GTSNPN and CDR2 SVGIG come from the germline V gene (reference sequence). There are 15 residues in the CDR3. The CDR3 sequence is CAWRDRALGANVLTF. CDR3 bases: TGTGCCTGGAGGGACAGGGCGTTGGGGGCCAACGTCCTGACTTTC.

V and J are TRBV28 and TRBJ2-3; no clear D. CDR3 length: 14 amino acids. Trimming took off 2 bases at V and 2 bases at J, with 8 bases between the two ends. Germline V gene lookup returns CDR1 MDHEN and CDR2 SYDVKM. The CDR3 reads CASSLGLITDTQYF. The CDR3 DNA is TGTGCCAGCAGTTTAGGGCTTATCACAGATACGCAGTATTTT.

The V call is TRBV6-6, the J call TRBJ2-3, with D unclear. Germline-derived CDR1 and CDR2 are MNHNY and SVGAGI (reference sequence). Trimming left V 0 bases short and J 6 bases short, with 4 bases between. The CDR3 loop spans 12 amino acids. The DNA of the CDR3 is TGTGCCAGCAGTTACTCGCCCGATACGCAGTATTTT. Residues: CASSYSPDTQYF.

The J gene is TRBJ2-1, the V gene TRBV9; no firm D call. Germline V gene lookup returns CDR1 SGDLS and CDR2 YYNGEE. V lost 0 bases and J 0 bases, leaving 10 bases between the germline ends. CDR3 length equals 16 residues. The CDR3, as DNA: TGTGCCAGCAGCGTAGGTTTACCTCCCTCCTACAATGAGCAGTTCTTC. Translating gives CASSVGLPPSYNEQFF.

This chain links TRBV12-5 with TRBJ1-1; 7 positions agree with TRBD1. Germline loops: CDR1 LGHNT, CDR2 FRNRAP. CDR3 size: 14 residues. V lost 5 bases and J lost 2; bases outside the gene matches: 5. CDR3 in amino acids: CASGRGTANTEAFF. The DNA of the CDR3 is TGTGCTAGTGGTAGGGGGACAGCAAACACTGAAGCTTTCTTT.

The genes are TRBV7-9 and TRBJ1-1, with D unresolved. The CDR3 contains 15 residues. The V gene's germline CDR1 is SEHNR and CDR2 FQNEAQ (reference sequence). Trimming removed 4 bases at V and 0 bases at J, with 12 bases between. In DNA, the CDR3 is TGTGCCAGCAGCTCCCTAGAGGCGGTGAACACTGAAGCTTTCTTT. This sequence encodes CASSSLEAVNTEAFF.

The count of this clone is one. The rearrangement uses TRBV2 and TRBJ1-2, with 7 bases identical to TRBD1. The ends lost 8 bases at V and 2 bases at J; junction bases unmatched: 5. This CDR3 contains 13 residues. The germline V gene encodes CDR1 SNHLY and CDR2 FYNNEI. Here the CDR3 reads CASGPQGNYGYTF. CDR3 DNA sequence: TGTGCCAGCGGCCCACAGGGGAACTATGGCTACACCTTC.